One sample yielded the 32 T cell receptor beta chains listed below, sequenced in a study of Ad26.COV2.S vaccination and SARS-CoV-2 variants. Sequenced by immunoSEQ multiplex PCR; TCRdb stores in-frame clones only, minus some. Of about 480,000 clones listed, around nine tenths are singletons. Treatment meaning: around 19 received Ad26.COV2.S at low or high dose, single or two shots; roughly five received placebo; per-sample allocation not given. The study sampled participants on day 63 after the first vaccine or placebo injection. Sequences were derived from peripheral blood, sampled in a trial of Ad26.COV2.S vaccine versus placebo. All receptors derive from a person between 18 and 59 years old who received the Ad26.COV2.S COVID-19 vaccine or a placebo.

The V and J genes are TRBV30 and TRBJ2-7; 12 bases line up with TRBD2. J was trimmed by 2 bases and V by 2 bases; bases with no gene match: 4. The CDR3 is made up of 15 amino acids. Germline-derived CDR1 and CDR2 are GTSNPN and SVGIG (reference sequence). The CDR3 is CAWSFLAGGPYEQYF. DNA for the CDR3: TGTGCCTGGAGTTTCCTAGCGGGAGGGCCCTACGAGCAGTACTTC.

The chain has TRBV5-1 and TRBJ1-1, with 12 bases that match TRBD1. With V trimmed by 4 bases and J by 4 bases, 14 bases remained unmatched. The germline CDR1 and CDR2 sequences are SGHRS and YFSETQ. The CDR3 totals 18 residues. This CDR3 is CASSREGQGAWESTEAFF. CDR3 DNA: TGCGCCAGCAGCCGGGAGGGACAGGGGGCATGGGAGAGCACTGAAGCTTTCTTT.

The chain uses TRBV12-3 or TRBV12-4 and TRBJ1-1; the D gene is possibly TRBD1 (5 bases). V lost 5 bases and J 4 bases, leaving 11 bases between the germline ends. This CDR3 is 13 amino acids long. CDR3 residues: CASSTGLATEAFF. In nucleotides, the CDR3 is TGTGCCAGCAGTACGGGACTGGCCACTGAAGCTTTCTTT.

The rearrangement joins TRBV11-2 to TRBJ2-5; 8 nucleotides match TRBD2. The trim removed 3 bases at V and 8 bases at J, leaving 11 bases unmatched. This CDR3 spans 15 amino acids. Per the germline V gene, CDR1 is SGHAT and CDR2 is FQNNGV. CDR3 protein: CASSFPGGGYETQYF. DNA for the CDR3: TGTGCCAGCAGCTTCCCCGGGGGGGGTTATGAAACCCAGTACTTC. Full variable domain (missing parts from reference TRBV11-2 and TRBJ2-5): EAGVAQSPRYKIIEKRQSVAFWCNPISGHATLYWYQQILGQGPKLLIQFQNNGVVDDSQLPKDRFSAERLKGVDSTLKIQPAKLEDSAVYLCASSFPGGGYETQYFGPGTRLLVL.

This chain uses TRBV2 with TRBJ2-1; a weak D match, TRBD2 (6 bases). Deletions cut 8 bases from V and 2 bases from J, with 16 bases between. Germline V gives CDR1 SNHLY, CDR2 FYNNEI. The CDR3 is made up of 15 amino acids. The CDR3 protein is CASREAGRAYNEQFF. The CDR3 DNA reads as TGTGCCAGCCGAGAGGCGGGACGGGCCTACAATGAGCAGTTCTTC.

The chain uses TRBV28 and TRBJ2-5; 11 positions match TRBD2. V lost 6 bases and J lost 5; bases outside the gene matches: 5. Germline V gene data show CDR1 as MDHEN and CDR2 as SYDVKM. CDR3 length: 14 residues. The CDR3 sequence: CASRLAGGGETQYF. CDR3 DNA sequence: TGTGCCAGCAGGCTAGCGGGAGGAGGGGAGACCCAGTACTTC.

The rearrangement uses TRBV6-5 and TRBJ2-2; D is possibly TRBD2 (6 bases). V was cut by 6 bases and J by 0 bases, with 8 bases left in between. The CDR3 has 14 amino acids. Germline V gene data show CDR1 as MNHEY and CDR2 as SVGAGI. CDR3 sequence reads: CASREGTNTGELFF. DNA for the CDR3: TGTGCCAGCAGGGAGGGCACGAACACCGGGGAGCTGTTTTTT.

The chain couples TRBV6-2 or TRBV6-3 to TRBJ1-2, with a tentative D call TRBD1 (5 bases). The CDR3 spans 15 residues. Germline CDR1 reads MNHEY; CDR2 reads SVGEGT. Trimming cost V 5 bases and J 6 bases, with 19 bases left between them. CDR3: CASSTILRVSDGYTF. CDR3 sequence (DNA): TGTGCCAGCAGTACGATTCTCAGGGTCTCGGATGGCTACACCTTC.

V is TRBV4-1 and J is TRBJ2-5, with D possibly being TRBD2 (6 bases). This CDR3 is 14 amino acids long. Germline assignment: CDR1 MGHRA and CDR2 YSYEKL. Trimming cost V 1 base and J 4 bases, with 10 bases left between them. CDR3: CASSQVKGGETQYF. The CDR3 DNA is TGCGCCAGCAGCCAAGTGAAGGGAGGAGAGACCCAGTACTTC.

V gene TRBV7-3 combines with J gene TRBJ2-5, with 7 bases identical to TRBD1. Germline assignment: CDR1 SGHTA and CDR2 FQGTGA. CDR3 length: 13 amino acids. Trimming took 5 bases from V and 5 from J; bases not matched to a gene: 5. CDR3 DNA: TGTGCCAGCAGCAGGGGACAGTGGGAGACCCAGTACTTC. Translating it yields CASSRGQWETQYF.

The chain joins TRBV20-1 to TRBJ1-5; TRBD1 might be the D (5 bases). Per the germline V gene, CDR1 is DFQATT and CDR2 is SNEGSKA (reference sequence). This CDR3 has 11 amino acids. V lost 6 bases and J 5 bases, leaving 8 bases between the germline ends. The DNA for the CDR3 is TGCAGTGCCCCGGGGGATCAGCCCCAGCATTTT. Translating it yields CSAPGDQPQHF.

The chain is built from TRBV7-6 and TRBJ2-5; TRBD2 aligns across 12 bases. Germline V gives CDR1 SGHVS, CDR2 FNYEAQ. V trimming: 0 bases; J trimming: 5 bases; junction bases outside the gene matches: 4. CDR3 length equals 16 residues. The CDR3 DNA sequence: TGTGCCAGCAGCTTAGCCCTAGCGGGAGGGCTTGAGACCCAGTACTTC. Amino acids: CASSLALAGGLETQYF.

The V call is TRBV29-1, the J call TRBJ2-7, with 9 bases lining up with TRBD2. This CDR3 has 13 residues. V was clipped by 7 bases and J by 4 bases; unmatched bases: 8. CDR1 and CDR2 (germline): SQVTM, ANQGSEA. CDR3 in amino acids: CSAGSGSGYEQYF. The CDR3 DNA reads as TGCAGCGCCGGTAGCGGGAGCGGTTACGAGCAGTACTTC.

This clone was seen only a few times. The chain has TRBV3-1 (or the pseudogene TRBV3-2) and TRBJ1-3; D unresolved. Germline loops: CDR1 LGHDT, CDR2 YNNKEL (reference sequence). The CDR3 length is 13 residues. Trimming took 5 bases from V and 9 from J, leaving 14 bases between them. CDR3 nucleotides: TGTGCCAGCAGCTCGGCCCCCCTAGGCACCATATATTTT. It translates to CASSSAPLGTIYF.

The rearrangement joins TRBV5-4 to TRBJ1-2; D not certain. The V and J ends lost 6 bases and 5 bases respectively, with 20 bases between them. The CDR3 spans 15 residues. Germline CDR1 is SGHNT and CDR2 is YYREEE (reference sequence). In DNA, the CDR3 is TGTGCCAGCATCACACGCCCGGGGTCCTCATATGGCTACACCTTC. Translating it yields CASITRPGSSYGYTF.

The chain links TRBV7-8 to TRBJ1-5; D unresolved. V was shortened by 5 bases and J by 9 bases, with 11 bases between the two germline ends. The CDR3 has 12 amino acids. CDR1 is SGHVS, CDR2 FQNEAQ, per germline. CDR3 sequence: CASSPYWGPQHF. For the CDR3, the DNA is TGTGCCAGCAGCCCATATTGGGGGCCCCAGCATTTT.

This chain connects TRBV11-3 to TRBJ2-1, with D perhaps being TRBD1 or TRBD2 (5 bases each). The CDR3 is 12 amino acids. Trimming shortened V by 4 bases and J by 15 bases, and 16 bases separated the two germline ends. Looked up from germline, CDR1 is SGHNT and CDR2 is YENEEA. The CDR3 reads CASSSDSRGLFF. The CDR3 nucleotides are TGTGCCAGCAGCTCCGACAGTCGGGGCCTGTTCTTC.

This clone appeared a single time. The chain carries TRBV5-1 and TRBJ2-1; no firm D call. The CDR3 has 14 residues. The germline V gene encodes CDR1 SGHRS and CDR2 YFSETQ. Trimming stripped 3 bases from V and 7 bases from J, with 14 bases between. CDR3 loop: CASSSQNLLNEQFF. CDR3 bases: TGCGCCAGCAGCTCGCAAAACCTATTGAATGAGCAGTTCTTC.

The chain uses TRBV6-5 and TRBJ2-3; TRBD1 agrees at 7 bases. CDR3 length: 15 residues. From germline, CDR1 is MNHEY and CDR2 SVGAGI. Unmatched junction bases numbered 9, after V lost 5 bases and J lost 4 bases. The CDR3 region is CASSNTGDIADTQYF. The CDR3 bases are TGTGCCAGCAGTAACACAGGGGATATCGCAGATACGCAGTATTTT.

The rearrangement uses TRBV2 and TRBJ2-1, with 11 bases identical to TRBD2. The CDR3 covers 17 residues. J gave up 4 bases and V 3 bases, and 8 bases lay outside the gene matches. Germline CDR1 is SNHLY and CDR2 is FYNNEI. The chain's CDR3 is CASSDPLGTSGYNEQFF. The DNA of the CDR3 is TGTGCCAGCAGTGACCCCCTCGGGACTAGCGGATACAATGAGCAGTTCTTC.

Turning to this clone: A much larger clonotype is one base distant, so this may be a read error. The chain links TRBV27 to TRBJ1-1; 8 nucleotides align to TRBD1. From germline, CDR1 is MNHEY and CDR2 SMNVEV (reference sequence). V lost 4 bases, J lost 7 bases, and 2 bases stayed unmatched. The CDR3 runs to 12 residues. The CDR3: CASSSGQDEAFF. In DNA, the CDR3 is TGTGCCAGCAGTTCGGGACAGGATGAAGCTTTCTTT.

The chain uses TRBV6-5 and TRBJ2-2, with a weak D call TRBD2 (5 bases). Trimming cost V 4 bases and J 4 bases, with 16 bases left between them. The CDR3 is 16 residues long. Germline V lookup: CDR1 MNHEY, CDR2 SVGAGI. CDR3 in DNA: TGTGCCAGCAGTTTGGACTGGGCGGGTGGCACCGGGGAGCTGTTTTTT. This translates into CASSLDWAGGTGELFF.

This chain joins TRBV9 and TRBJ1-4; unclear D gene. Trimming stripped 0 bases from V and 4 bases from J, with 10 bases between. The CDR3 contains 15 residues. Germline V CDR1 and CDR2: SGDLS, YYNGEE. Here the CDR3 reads CASSVDWRNNEKLFF. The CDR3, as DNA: TGTGCCAGCAGCGTAGATTGGAGGAATAATGAAAAACTGTTTTTT.

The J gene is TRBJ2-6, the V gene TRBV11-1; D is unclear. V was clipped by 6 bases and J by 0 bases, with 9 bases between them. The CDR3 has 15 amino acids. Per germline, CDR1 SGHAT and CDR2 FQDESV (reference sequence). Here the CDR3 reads CASSLTSSGANVLTF. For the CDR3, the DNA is TGTGCCAGCAGTCTTACGAGCTCTGGGGCCAACGTCCTGACTTTC.

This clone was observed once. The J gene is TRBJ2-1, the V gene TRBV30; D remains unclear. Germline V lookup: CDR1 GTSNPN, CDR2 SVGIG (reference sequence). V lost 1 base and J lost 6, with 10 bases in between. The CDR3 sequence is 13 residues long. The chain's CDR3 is CAWSERWSNEQFF. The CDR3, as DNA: TGTGCCTGGAGTGAGAGGTGGTCCAATGAGCAGTTCTTC.

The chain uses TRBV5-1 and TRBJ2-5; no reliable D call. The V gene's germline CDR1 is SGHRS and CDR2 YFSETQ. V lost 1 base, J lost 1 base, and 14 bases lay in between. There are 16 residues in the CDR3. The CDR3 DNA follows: TGCGCCAGCAGCTTGTCGGGTCTCGGGCTCCAAGAGACCCAGTACTTC. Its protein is CASSLSGLGLQETQYF.

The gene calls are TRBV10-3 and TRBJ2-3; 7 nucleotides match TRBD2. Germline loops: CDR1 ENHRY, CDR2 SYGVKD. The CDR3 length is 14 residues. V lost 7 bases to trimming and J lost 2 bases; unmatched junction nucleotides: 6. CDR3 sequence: CAIKPAGITDTQYF. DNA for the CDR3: TGTGCCATCAAACCAGCGGGGATCACAGATACGCAGTATTTT.

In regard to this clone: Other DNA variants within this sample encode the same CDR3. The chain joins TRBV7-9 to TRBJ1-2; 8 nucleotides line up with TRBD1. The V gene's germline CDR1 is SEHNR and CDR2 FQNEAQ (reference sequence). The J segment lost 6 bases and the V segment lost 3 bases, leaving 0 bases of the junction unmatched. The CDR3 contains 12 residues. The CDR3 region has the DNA TGTGCCAGCAGCTTGACAGGGGATGGCTACACCTTC. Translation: CASSLTGDGYTF.

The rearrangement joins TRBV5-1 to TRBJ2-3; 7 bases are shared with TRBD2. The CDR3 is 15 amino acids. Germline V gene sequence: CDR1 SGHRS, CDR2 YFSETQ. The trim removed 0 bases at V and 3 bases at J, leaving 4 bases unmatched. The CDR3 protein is CASSLVGSGTDTQYF. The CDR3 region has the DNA TGCGCCAGCAGCTTGGTGGGTAGCGGGACAGATACGCAGTATTTT.

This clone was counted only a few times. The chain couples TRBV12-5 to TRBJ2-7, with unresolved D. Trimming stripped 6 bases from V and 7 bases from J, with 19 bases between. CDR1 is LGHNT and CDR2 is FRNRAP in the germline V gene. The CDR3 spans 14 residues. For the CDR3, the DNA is TGTGCTAGTGGGGTACGGGTTTTGGGTCGAGAGCAGTACTTC. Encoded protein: CASGVRVLGREQYF.

CDR3 protein: CASSGTGGNEQFF. CDR3 sequence (DNA): TGTGCCAGCAGTGGGACAGGGGGAAATGAGCAGTTCTTC. V gene TRBV2 combines with J gene TRBJ2-1; TRBD1 aligns across 10 bases. There are 13 residues in the CDR3. Trimming cost V 4 bases and J 7 bases; bases outside gene matches: 1. CDR1 and CDR2 (germline): SNHLY, FYNNEI.

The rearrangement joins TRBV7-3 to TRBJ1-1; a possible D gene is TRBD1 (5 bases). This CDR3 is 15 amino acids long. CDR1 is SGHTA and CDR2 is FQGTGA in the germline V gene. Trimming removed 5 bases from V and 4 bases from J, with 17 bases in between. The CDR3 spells CASSGDGGRFTEAFF. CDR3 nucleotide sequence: TGTGCCAGCAGCGGAGACGGGGGTCGTTTCACTGAAGCTTTCTTT.